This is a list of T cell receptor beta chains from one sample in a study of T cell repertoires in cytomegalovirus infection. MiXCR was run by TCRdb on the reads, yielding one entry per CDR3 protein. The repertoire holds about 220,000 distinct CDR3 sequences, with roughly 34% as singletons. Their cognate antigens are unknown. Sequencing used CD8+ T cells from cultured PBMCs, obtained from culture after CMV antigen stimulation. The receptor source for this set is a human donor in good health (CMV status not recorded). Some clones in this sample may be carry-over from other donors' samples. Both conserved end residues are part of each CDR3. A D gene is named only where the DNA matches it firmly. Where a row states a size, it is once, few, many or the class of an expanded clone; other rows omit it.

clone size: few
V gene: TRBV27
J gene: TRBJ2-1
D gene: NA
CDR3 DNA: TGTGCCAGCAGTTTCTGGGGTCGGAACAATGAGCAGTTCTTC
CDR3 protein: CASSFWGRNNEQFF

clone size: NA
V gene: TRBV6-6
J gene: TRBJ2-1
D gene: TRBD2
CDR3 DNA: TGTGCCAGCAGTTCCGTGGGAGGGTTCGGCAATGAGCAGTTCTTC
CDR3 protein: CASSSVGGFGNEQFF

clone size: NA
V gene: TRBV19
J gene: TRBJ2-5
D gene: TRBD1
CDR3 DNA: TGTGCCAGTAGTAGGTTCCGGGACAGAGAAGAGACCCAGTACTTC
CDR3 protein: CASSRFRDREETQYF

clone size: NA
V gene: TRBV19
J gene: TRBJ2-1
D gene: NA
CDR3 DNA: TGTGCCAGTACCGAATACAATGAGCAGTTCTTC
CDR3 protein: CASTEYNEQFF

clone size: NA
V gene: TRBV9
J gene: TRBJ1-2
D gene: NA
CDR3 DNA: TGTGCCAGCAGCGTACTACAGGGAAAGGGCTACACCTTC
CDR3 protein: CASSVLQGKGYTF

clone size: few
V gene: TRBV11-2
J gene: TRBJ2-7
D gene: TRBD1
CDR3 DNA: TGTGCCAGCAGCCCGTGGGACAGTTCGCGCCGTAGGAGCTCCTACGAGCAGTACTTC
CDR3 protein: CASSPWDSSRRRSSYEQYF

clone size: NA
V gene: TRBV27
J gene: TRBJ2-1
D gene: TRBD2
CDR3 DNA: TGTGCCAGCGCCGTCCTGGTAGCGGGGAGCTCCTACAATGAGCAGTTCTTC
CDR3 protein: CASAVLVAGSSYNEQFF

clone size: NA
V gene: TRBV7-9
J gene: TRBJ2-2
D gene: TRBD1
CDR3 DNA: TGTGCCAGCAGCCCCCCGGACAGGTTGACCGGGGAGCTGTTTTTT
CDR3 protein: CASSPPDRLTGELFF

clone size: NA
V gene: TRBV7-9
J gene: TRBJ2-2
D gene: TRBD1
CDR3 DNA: TGTGCCAGCAGCCGTTTTGGACAGGACACCGGGGAGCTGTTTTTT
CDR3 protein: CASSRFGQDTGELFF

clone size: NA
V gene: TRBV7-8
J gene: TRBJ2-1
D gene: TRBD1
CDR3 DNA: TGTGCCAGCAGCTCGGACAGGGGGCGGTATGAGCAGTTCTTC
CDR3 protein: CASSSDRGRYEQFF

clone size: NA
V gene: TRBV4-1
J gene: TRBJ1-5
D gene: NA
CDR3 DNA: TGCGCCAGCAGCCAACGGCTCCACGGCAATCAGCCCCAGCATTTT
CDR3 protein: CASSQRLHGNQPQHF

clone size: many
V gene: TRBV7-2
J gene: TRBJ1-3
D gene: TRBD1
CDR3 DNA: TGTGCCAGCAGCGTCTCCGGGACAGCCTACCTCTCTGGAAACACCATATATTTT
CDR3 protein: CASSVSGTAYLSGNTIYF

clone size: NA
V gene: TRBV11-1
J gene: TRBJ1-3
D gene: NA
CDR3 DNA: TGTGCCAGCAGCGCCACAGGGTTCGGAAACACCATATATTTT
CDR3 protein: CASSATGFGNTIYF

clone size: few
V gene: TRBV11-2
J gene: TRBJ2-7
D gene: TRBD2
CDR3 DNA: TGTGCCAGCAGCTTTGGGGGGGGCGAGCAGTACTTC
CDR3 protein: CASSFGGGEQYF